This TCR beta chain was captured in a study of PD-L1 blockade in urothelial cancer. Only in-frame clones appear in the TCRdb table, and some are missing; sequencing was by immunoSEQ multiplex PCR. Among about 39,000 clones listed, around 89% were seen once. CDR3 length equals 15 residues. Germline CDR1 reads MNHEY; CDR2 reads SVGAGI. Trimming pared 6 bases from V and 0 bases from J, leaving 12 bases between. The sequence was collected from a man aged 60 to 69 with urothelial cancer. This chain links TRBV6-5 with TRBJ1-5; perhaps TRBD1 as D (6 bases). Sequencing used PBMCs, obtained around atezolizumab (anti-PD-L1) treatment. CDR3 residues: CASSEQGGSNQPQHF. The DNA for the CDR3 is TGTGCCAGCAGCGAACAGGGTGGTAGCAATCAGCCCCAGCATTTT.